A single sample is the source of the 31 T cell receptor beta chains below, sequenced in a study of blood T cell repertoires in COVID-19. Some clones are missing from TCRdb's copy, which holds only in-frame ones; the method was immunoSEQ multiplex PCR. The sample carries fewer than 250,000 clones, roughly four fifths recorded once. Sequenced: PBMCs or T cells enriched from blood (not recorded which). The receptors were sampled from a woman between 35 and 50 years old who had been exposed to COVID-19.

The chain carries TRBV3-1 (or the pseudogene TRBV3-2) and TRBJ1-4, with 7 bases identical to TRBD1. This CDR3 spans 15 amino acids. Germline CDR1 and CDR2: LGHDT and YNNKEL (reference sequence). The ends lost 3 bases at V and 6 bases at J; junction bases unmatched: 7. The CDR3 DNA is TGTGCCAGCAGCCACAGACAGGGCACGGATGAAAAACTGTTTTTT. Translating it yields CASSHRQGTDEKLFF.

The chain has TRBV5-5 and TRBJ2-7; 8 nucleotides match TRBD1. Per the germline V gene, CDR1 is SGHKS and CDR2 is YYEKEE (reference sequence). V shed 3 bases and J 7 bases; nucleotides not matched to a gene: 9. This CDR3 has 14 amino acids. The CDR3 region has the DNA TGTGCCAGCAGCTCCCAGCAGGGGGCGGGGGAGCAGTACTTC. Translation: CASSSQQGAGEQYF.

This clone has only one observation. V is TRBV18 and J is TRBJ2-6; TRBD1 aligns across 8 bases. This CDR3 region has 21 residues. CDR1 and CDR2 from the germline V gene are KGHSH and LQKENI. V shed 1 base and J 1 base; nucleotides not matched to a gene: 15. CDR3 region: CASSPRDRTAKNTSGANVLTF. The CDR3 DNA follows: TGTGCCAGCTCACCACGGGACAGGACGGCGAAAAATACTTCTGGGGCCAACGTCCTGACTTTC. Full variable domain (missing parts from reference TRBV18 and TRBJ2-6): NAGVMQNPRHLVRRRGQEARLRCSPMKGHSHVYWYRQLPEEGLKFMVYLQKENIIDESGMPKERFSAEFPKEGPSILRIQQVVRGDSAAYFCASSPRDRTAKNTSGANVLTFGAGSRLTVL.

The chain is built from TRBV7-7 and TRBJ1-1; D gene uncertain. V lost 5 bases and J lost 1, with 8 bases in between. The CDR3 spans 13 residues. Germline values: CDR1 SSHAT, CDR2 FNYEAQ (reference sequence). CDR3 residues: CASSAAGNTEAFF. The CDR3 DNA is TGTGCCAGCAGCGCAGCAGGGAACACTGAAGCTTTCTTT.

The CDR3 protein is CSASWGHREAFF. In nucleotides, the CDR3 is TGCAGTGCTAGTTGGGGACACCGAGAAGCTTTCTTT. The chain joins TRBV20-1 to TRBJ1-1, with D possibly matching TRBD1 (6 bases). With 3 bases removed from V and 8 bases from J, the gap between germline ends came to 13 bases. This CDR3 contains 12 residues. Germline CDR1 is DFQATT and CDR2 is SNEGSKA (reference sequence).

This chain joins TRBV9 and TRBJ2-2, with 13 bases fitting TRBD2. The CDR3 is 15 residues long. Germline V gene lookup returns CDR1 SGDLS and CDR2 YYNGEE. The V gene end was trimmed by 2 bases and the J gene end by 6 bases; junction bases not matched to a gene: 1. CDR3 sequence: CASSVTSGGSGELFF. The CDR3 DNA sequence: TGTGCCAGCAGCGTGACTAGCGGGGGGTCCGGGGAGCTGTTTTTT.

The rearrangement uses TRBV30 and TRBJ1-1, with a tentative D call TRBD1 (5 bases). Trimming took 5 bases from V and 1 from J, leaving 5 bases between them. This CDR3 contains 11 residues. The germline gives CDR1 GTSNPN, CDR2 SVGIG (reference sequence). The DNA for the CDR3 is TGTGCCTGGGACAGGAACACTGAAGCTTTCTTT. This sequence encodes CAWDRNTEAFF.

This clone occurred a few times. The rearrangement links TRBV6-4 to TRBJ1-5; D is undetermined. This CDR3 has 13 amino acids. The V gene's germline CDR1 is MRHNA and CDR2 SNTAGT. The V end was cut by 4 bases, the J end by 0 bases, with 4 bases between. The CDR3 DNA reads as TGTGCCAGCAGTGCCAGTAGCAATCAGCCCCAGCATTTT. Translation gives CASSASSNQPQHF.

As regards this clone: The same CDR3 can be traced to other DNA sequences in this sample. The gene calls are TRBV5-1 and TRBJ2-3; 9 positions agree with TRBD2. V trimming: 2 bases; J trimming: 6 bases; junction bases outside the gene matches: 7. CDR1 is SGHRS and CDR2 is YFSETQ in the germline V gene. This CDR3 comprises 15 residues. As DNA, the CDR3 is TGCGCCAGCAGCTTTCGCGGGGGGGCGGGTGATACGCAGTATTTT. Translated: CASSFRGGAGDTQYF.

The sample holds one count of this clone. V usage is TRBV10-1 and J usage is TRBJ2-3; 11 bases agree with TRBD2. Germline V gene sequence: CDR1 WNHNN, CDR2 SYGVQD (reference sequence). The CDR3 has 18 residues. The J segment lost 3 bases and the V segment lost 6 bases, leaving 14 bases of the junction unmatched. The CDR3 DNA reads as TGCGCCAGCAGCATTAGCCCGGGACTAGCGGTTGGGACAGATACGCAGTATTTT. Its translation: CASSISPGLAVGTDTQYF.

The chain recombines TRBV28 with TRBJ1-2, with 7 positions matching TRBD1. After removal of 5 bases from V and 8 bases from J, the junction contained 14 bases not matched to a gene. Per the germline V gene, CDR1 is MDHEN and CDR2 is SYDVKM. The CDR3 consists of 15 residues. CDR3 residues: CASSTPKQGSEGYTF. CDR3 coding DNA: TGTGCCAGCAGTACCCCCAAACAGGGGTCGGAGGGCTACACCTTC.

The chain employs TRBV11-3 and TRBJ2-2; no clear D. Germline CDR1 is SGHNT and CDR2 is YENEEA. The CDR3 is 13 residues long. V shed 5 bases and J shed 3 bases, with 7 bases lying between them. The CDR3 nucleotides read TGTGCCAGCAGCCAACAAGACACCGGGGAGCTGTTTTTT. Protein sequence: CASSQQDTGELFF.

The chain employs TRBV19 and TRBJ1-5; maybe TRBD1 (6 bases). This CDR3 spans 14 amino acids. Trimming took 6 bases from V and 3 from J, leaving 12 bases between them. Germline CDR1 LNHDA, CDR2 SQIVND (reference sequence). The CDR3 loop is CASSMDSYNQPQHF. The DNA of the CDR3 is TGTGCCAGTAGCATGGACAGCTACAATCAGCCCCAGCATTTT.

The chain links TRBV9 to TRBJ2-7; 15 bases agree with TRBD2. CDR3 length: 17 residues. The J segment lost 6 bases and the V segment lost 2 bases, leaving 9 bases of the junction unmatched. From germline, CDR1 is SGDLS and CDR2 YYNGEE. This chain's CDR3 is CASSVGGTSGGQIEQYF. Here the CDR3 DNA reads TGTGCCAGCAGCGTTGGTGGGACTAGCGGGGGGCAGATCGAGCAGTACTTC.

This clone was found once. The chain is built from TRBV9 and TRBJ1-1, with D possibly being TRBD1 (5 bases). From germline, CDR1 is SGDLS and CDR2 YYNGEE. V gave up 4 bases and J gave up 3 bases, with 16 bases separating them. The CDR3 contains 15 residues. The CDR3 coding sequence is TGTGCCAGCAGCCCGCGCGGGGCGCAGGACACTGAAGCTTTCTTT. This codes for CASSPRGAQDTEAFF.

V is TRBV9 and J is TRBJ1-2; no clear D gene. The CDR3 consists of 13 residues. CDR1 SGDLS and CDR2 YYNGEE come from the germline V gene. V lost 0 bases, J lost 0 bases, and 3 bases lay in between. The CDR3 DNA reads TGTGCCAGCAGCGTAGGGCCTAACTATGGCTACACCTTC. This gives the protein CASSVGPNYGYTF.

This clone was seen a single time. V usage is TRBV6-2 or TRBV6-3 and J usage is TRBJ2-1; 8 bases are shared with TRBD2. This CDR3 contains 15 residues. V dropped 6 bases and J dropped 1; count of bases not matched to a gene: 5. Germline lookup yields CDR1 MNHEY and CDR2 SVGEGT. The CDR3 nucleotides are TGTGCCAGCAGCACCCGACTAGCGTCCTACAATGAGCAGTTCTTC. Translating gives CASSTRLASYNEQFF.

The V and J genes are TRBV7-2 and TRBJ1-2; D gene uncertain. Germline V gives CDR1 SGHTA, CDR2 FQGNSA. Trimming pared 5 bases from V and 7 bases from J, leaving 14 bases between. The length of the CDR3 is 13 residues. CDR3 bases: TGTGCCAGCAGCCACGAGAGGGCGGGTGGCTACACCTTC. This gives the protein CASSHERAGGYTF.

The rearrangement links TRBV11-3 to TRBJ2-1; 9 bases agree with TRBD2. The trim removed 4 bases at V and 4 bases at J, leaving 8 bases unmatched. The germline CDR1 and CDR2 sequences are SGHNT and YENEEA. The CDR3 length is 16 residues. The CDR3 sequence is CASSSPAGGEYNEQFF. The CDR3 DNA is TGTGCCAGCAGCTCCCCCGCGGGGGGGGAATACAATGAGCAGTTCTTC.

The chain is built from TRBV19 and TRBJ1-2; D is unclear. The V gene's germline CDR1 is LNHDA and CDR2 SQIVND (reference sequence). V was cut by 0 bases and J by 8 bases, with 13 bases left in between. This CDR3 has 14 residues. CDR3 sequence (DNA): TGTGCCAGTAGTATAGATGCGCTGTACCGGGGCTACACCTTC. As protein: CASSIDALYRGYTF.

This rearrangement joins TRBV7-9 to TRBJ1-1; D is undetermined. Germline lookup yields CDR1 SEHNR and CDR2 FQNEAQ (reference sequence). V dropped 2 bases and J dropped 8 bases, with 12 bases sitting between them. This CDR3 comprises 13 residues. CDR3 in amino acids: CASSLRQDSEAFF. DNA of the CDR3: TGTGCCAGCAGCTTAAGGCAGGACTCCGAAGCTTTCTTT.

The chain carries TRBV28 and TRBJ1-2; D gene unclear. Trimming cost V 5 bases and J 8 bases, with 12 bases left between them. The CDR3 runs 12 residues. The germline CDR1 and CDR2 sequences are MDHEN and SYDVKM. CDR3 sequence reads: CASSTEYRGYTF. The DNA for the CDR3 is TGTGCCAGCAGTACCGAATACCGGGGCTACACCTTC.

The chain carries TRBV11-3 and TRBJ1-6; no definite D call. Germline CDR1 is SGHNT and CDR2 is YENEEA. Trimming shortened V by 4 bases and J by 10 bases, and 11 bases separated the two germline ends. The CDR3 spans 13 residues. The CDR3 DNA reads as TGTGCCAGCAGCTCCGACCCGGGATCACCCCTCCACTTT. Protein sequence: CASSSDPGSPLHF.

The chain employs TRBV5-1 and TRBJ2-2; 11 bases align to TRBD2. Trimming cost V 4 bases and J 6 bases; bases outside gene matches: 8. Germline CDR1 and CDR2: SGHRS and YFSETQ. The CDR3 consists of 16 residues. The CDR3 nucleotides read TGCGCCAGCAGCCTGGCCACTAGCGGGGGAGCCGGGGAGCTGTTTTTT. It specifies CASSLATSGGAGELFF.

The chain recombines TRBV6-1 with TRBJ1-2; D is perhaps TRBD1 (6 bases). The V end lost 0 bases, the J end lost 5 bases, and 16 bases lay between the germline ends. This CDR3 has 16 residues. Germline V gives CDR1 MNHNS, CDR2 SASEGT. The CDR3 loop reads CASSEAGDVGAYGYTF. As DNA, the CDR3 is TGTGCCAGCAGTGAAGCTGGAGATGTGGGGGCATATGGCTACACCTTC.

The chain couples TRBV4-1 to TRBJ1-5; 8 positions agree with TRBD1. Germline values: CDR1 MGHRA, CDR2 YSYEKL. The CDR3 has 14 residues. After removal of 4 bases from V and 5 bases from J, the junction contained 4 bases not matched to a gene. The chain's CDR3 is CASSRDRGDQPQHF. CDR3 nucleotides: TGCGCCAGCAGCCGTGACAGGGGTGATCAGCCCCAGCATTTT.

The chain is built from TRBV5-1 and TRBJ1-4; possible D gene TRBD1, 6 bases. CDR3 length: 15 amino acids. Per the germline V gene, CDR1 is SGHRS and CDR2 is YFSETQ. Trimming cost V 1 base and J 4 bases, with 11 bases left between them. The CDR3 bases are TGCGCCAGCAGCTTGATCGGACAGAGTAATGAAAAACTGTTTTTT. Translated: CASSLIGQSNEKLFF. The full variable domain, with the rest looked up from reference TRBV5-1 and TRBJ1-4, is KAGVTQTPRYLIKTRGQQVTLSCSPISGHRSVSWYQQTPGQGLQFLFEYFSETQRNKGNFPGRFSGRQFSNSRSEMNVSTLELGDSALYLCASSLIGQSNEKLFFGSGTQLSVL.

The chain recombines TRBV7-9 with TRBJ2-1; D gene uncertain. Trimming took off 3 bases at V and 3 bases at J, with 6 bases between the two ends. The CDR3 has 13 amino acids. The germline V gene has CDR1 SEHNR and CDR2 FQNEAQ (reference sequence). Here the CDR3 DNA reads TGTGCCAGCAGCTTGTCTCTCTACAATGAGCAGTTCTTC. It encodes CASSLSLYNEQFF. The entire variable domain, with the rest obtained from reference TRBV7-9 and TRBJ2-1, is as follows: DTGVSQNPRHKITKRGQNVTFRCDPISEHNRLYWYRQTLGQGPEFLTYFQNEAQLEKSRLLSDRFSAERPKGSFSTLEIQRTEQGDSAMYLCASSLSLYNEQFFGPGTRLTVL.

The CDR3 DNA follows: TGTGCCAGCAGTTTCCCCGTGACGCAGCCGGGGGACAATGAGCAGTTCTTC. Translated, it gives CASSFPVTQPGDNEQFF. The chain combines TRBV28 with TRBJ2-1, with D tentatively TRBD2 (6 bases). Germline lookup yields CDR1 MDHEN and CDR2 SYDVKM. V shed 3 bases and J shed 5 bases, with 20 bases lying between them. The CDR3 runs to 17 residues.

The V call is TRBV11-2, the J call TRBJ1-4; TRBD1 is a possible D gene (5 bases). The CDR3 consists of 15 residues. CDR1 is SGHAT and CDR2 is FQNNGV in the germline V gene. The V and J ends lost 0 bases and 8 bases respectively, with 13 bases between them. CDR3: CASSLDGRVREKLFF. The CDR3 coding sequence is TGTGCCAGCAGCTTAGATGGCAGGGTTCGAGAAAAACTGTTTTTT.

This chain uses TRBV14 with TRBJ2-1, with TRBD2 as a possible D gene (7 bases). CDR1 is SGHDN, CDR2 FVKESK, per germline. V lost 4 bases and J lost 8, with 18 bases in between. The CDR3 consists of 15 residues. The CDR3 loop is CASSRLGRGIDEQFF. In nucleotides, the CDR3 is TGTGCCAGCAGCCGACTGGGGAGGGGGATCGATGAGCAGTTCTTC. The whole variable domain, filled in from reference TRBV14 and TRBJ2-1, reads EAGVTQFPSHSVIEKGQTVTLRCDPISGHDNLYWYRRVMGKEIKFLLHFVKESKQDESGMPNNRFLAERTGGTYSTLKVQPAELEDSGVYFCASSRLGRGIDEQFFGPGTRLTVL.